A single sample gave rise to the 27 T cell receptor beta chains below, sequenced in a study of OX40 agonist ivuxolimab in advanced cancers. Some clones are missing from TCRdb's copy, which holds only in-frame ones; the method was immunoSEQ multiplex PCR. Here the sample spans some 74,000 clones, roughly 90% being singletons. The specimen comprised CD4+ or CD8+ T cells sorted from blood, sampled in a trial of the OX40 agonist ivuxolimab. All receptors derive from an adult with an advanced solid tumor such as melanoma, head and neck, liver or kidney cancer.

The chain has TRBV11-2 and TRBJ1-1; D perhaps matches TRBD1 (5 bases). This CDR3 contains 14 residues. Germline lookup yields CDR1 SGHAT and CDR2 FQNNGV. The ends were cut back, 1 base at V and 1 base at J, with 7 bases in the middle. CDR3 region: CASSLVGQNTEAFF. In DNA, the CDR3 is TGTGCCAGCAGCTTAGTCGGACAGAACACTGAAGCTTTCTTT.

This clone has only a few counts. This chain joins TRBV6-5 and TRBJ2-7; 7 bases map to TRBD2. The CDR3 totals 13 residues. The V gene end was trimmed by 6 bases and the J gene end by 6 bases; junction bases not matched to a gene: 8. Germline CDR1 reads MNHEY; CDR2 reads SVGAGI. CDR3 region: CASRWGGGGEQYF. CDR3 nucleotide sequence: TGTGCCAGCAGATGGGGCGGGGGAGGCGAGCAGTACTTC.

The chain employs TRBV5-6 and TRBJ2-7, with D uncertain. V was shortened by 2 bases and J by 3 bases, with 12 bases between the two germline ends. Looked up from germline, CDR1 is SGHDT and CDR2 is YYEEEE. CDR3 length: 14 residues. CDR3 sequence reads: CASSLGGRDYEQYF. CDR3 nucleotide sequence: TGTGCCAGCAGCTTAGGTGGTCGAGACTACGAGCAGTACTTC.

The V gene is TRBV19, the J gene TRBJ2-7; D possibly corresponds to TRBD1 (6 bases). V gave up 8 bases and J gave up 5 bases, with 13 bases separating them. Germline V gives CDR1 LNHDA, CDR2 SQIVND (reference sequence). The CDR3 has 12 residues. Written as DNA, the CDR3 is TGTGCCAGTTCGGGACAATCGGACGAGCAGTACTTC. Amino acid sequence: CASSGQSDEQYF.

The chain carries TRBV7-9 and TRBJ2-5; TRBD1 matches 7 bases. This CDR3 is built from 15 residues. The J segment lost 4 bases and the V segment lost 7 bases, leaving 12 bases of the junction unmatched. Germline values: CDR1 SEHNR, CDR2 FQNEAQ (reference sequence). CDR3 in amino acids: CASTLMTGSGETQYF. The CDR3 nucleotides read TGTGCCAGCACCCTGATGACAGGGTCAGGAGAGACCCAGTACTTC. Supplemented by reference TRBV7-9 and TRBJ2-5, the full variable domain reads DTGVSQNPRHKITKRGQNVTFRCDPISEHNRLYWYRQTLGQGPEFLTYFQNEAQLEKSRLLSDRFSAERPKGSFSTLEIQRTEQGDSAMYLCASTLMTGSGETQYFGPGTRLLVL.

This clone is a singleton in its sample. The chain has TRBV5-1 and TRBJ2-7; no reliable D call. The CDR3 has 11 residues. Trimming took 4 bases from V and 7 from J, leaving 9 bases between them. Germline CDR1 reads SGHRS; CDR2 reads YFSETQ. CDR3 in DNA: TGCGCCAGCAGCACCTCGGAAGAGCAGTACTTC. Translation gives CASSTSEEQYF. Combining the CDR3 with reference TRBV5-1 and TRBJ2-7 gives the whole variable domain KAGVTQTPRYLIKTRGQQVTLSCSPISGHRSVSWYQQTPGQGLQFLFEYFSETQRNKGNFPGRFSGRQFSNSRSEMNVSTLELGDSALYLCASSTSEEQYFGPGTRLTVT.

The chain joins TRBV4-2 to TRBJ1-1, with D possibly TRBD1 on 6 matching bases. The CDR3 spans 14 residues. Germline assignment: CDR1 LGHNA and CDR2 YNFKEQ. Trimming removed 4 bases from V and 1 base from J, with 10 bases in between. Here the CDR3 reads CASSLPTGNTEAFF. The CDR3 DNA reads TGTGCCAGCAGCCTACCGACAGGGAACACTGAAGCTTTCTTT.

This chain uses TRBV2 with TRBJ2-1, with 12 bases lining up with TRBD2. The CDR3 is made up of 16 amino acids. Per germline, CDR1 SNHLY and CDR2 FYNNEI. V was clipped by 6 bases and J by 7 bases; unmatched bases: 10. The CDR3 spells CASRGLTSGSPNEQFF. The CDR3 nucleotides read TGTGCCAGCAGGGGCCTGACTAGCGGGAGCCCAAATGAGCAGTTCTTC.

This chain joins TRBV6-5 and TRBJ1-3; 8 bases fit TRBD1. The CDR3 loop spans 15 amino acids. Germline V lookup: CDR1 MNHEY, CDR2 SVGAGI. Losses at the gene ends were 5 bases for V and 4 bases for J; bases not matched to a gene: 7. CDR3 loop: CASSIQGALGNTIYF. The CDR3 DNA sequence: TGTGCCAGCAGTATTCAGGGGGCTTTGGGAAACACCATATATTTT.

The J gene is TRBJ1-2, the V gene TRBV28; D call uncertain. The CDR3 spans 11 residues. Germline CDR1 reads MDHEN; CDR2 reads SYDVKM. V lost 5 bases and J 8 bases, leaving 9 bases between the germline ends. In DNA, the CDR3 is TGTGCCAGCAGTAACAGTTTGGGCTACACCTTC. Protein product: CASSNSLGYTF.

The chain links TRBV27 to TRBJ1-5; TRBD1 is a possible D gene (5 bases). V dropped 6 bases and J dropped 0 bases, with 12 bases sitting between them. Germline V gene data show CDR1 as MNHEY and CDR2 as SMNVEV (reference sequence). The CDR3 contains 15 residues. CDR3 sequence: CASRFDSHSNQPQHF. CDR3 bases: TGTGCCAGCAGGTTCGACAGTCATAGCAATCAGCCCCAGCATTTT.

The V and J genes are TRBV6-1 and TRBJ1-5; possible D gene TRBD1, 5 bases. Per the germline V gene, CDR1 is MNHNS and CDR2 is SASEGT. The CDR3 length is 14 residues. V dropped 4 bases and J dropped 2 bases, with 9 bases sitting between them. As DNA, the CDR3 is TGTGCCAGCAGTGGGGACGGACGCAATCAGCCCCAGCATTTT. Protein: CASSGDGRNQPQHF.

The V gene is TRBV7-2, the J gene TRBJ2-3; 13 nucleotides align to TRBD2. This CDR3 contains 16 residues. The J segment lost 6 bases and the V segment lost 5 bases, leaving 8 bases of the junction unmatched. CDR1 and CDR2 (germline): SGHTA, FQGNSA. DNA for the CDR3: TGTGCCAGCAGCCCTCGGACTAGCGGGAGCGCCGATACGCAGTATTTT. It encodes CASSPRTSGSADTQYF.

The V call is TRBV10-3, the J call TRBJ2-3; 8 bases align to TRBD2. In germline, CDR1 is ENHRY, CDR2 SYGVKD. The ends lost 5 bases at V and 4 bases at J; junction bases unmatched: 11. There are 16 residues in the CDR3. CDR3 DNA: TGTGCCATCAGTCGAACGGGACTAGTGGAGGCAGATACGCAGTATTTT. It specifies CAISRTGLVEADTQYF.

The chain joins TRBV9 to TRBJ1-4; D remains unclear. Germline V gene lookup returns CDR1 SGDLS and CDR2 YYNGEE. The CDR3 covers 14 residues. V was trimmed by 0 bases and J by 4 bases, leaving 7 bases between them. CDR3 loop: CASSVGQDNEKLFF. CDR3 in DNA: TGTGCCAGCAGCGTAGGCCAGGATAATGAAAAACTGTTTTTT. The complete variable domain, with remaining parts taken from reference TRBV9 and TRBJ1-4, reads DSGVTQTPKHLITATGQRVTLRCSPRSGDLSVYWYQQSLDQGLQFLIQYYNGEERAKGNILERFSAQQFPDLHSELNLSSLELGDSALYFCASSVGQDNEKLFFGSGTQLSVL.

CDR3 sequence (DNA): TGTGCCAGCAGCCCCGGGGGACTAGCGGGAGAGACCGGGGAGCTGTTTTTT. Translation: CASSPGGLAGETGELFF. This chain links TRBV5-4 with TRBJ2-2; TRBD2 matches 14 bases. The CDR3 consists of 17 residues. Germline CDR1 and CDR2: SGHNT and YYREEE (reference sequence). The trim removed 4 bases at V and 5 bases at J, leaving 7 bases unmatched.

On this clone: The same CDR3 can be traced to other DNA sequences in this sample. The rearrangement links TRBV9 to TRBJ2-5; 8 bases are shared with TRBD2. In germline, CDR1 is SGDLS, CDR2 YYNGEE. The V gene end was trimmed by 0 bases and the J gene end by 6 bases; junction bases not matched to a gene: 4. This CDR3 has 14 residues. Here the CDR3 DNA reads TGTGCCAGCAGCGTAGGGAGCGGGAGACAGACCCAGTACTTC. Protein: CASSVGSGRQTQYF. Complete variable domain (other parts from reference TRBV9 and TRBJ2-5): DSGVTQTPKHLITATGQRVTLRCSPRSGDLSVYWYQQSLDQGLQFLIQYYNGEERAKGNILERFSAQQFPDLHSELNLSSLELGDSALYFCASSVGSGRQTQYFGPGTRLLVL.

This clone was picked up one time. The chain combines TRBV7-6 with TRBJ2-3, with 12 bases lining up with TRBD2. The V gene's germline CDR1 is SGHVS and CDR2 FNYEAQ. CDR3 length: 15 residues. Losses at the gene ends were 5 bases for V and 3 bases for J; bases not matched to a gene: 3. The CDR3 here is CASSLGLAGTDTQYF. The CDR3 bases are TGTGCCAGCAGCCTTGGACTAGCGGGAACAGATACGCAGTATTTT.

This clone appeared a few times. The chain is built from TRBV9 and TRBJ1-1; unclear D gene. Trimming took 5 bases from V and 0 from J, leaving 11 bases between them. The CDR3 is made up of 14 amino acids. Germline-derived CDR1 and CDR2 are SGDLS and YYNGEE. CDR3 nucleotides: TGTGCCAGCAGAAGGTCCGCTGTGAACACTGAAGCTTTCTTT. Amino acid sequence: CASRRSAVNTEAFF. The full variable domain, its missing parts supplied by reference TRBV9 and TRBJ1-1, is DSGVTQTPKHLITATGQRVTLRCSPRSGDLSVYWYQQSLDQGLQFLIQYYNGEERAKGNILERFSAQQFPDLHSELNLSSLELGDSALYFCASRRSAVNTEAFFGQGTRLTVV.

V gene TRBV9 combines with J gene TRBJ2-1; D not resolved. This CDR3 contains 13 residues. The ends were cut back, 2 bases at V and 6 bases at J, with 9 bases in the middle. Germline CDR1 reads SGDLS; CDR2 reads YYNGEE. The CDR3 reads CASSVGPFNEQFF. CDR3 nucleotides: TGTGCCAGCAGCGTTGGCCCTTTCAATGAGCAGTTCTTC.

This clone was detected only a few times. V and J are TRBV4-1 and TRBJ1-2; D gene ambiguous. Trimming took 0 bases from V and 8 from J, leaving 10 bases between them. The germline gives CDR1 MGHRA, CDR2 YSYEKL. The CDR3 consists of 13 residues. CDR3 DNA: TGCGCCAGCAGCCAAGACCGGGCTGACGGCTACACCTTC. It codes for CASSQDRADGYTF.

This chain links TRBV6-1 with TRBJ2-1; D could derive from TRBD1 or TRBD2 (5 bases each). The CDR3 covers 13 residues. In germline, CDR1 is MNHNS, CDR2 SASEGT. V was trimmed by 7 bases and J by 6 bases, leaving 13 bases between them. CDR3: CASITTGPNEQFF. In DNA form, the CDR3 reads TGTGCCAGCATCACCACGGGGCCCAATGAGCAGTTCTTC.

V usage is TRBV12-5 and J usage is TRBJ2-1; D possibly corresponds to TRBD2 (5 bases). Germline-derived CDR1 and CDR2 are LGHNT and FRNRAP. V was cut by 4 bases and J by 6 bases, with 7 bases left in between. The CDR3 consists of 12 residues. The CDR3 nucleotides read TGTGCTAGTGGTTGGAGGAGCAATGAGCAGTTCTTC. Protein product: CASGWRSNEQFF. Based on the CDR3 plus reference TRBV12-5 and TRBJ2-1, the full variable domain is DARVTQTPRHKVTEMGQEVTMRCQPILGHNTVFWYRQTMMQGLELLAYFRNRAPLDDSGMPKDRFSAEMPDATLATLKIQPSEPRDSAVYFCASGWRSNEQFFGPGTRLTVL.

V gene TRBV6-5 combines with J gene TRBJ1-2; TRBD1 might be the D (6 bases). This CDR3 spans 11 amino acids. The V gene's germline CDR1 is MNHEY and CDR2 SVGAGI. Trimming stripped 6 bases from V and 6 bases from J, with 8 bases between. Here the CDR3 DNA reads TGTGCCAGCAGCCAGGGGAATGGCTACACCTTC. It codes for CASSQGNGYTF.

The J gene is TRBJ2-2, the V gene TRBV7-6, with TRBD1 as a possible D gene (5 bases). This CDR3 has 15 residues. Germline assignment: CDR1 SGHVS and CDR2 FNYEAQ. V lost 0 bases to trimming and J lost 6 bases, with 11 bases between them. The CDR3: CASSLALQGSGELFF. The CDR3, as DNA: TGTGCCAGCAGCTTAGCTCTGCAGGGATCCGGGGAGCTGTTTTTT.

The chain couples TRBV6-5 to TRBJ1-2, with TRBD1 matching over 7 bases. The CDR3 covers 13 residues. V dropped 0 bases and J dropped 6; count of bases not matched to a gene: 1. In germline, CDR1 is MNHEY, CDR2 SVGAGI. The CDR3 nucleotides read TGTGCCAGCAGTTACTCCCAGGGGGATGGCTACACCTTC. Residues: CASSYSQGDGYTF.

This chain links TRBV12-5 with TRBJ1-4; no reliable D call. Germline CDR1 reads LGHNT; CDR2 reads FRNRAP. V was clipped by 7 bases and J by 10 bases, with 25 bases between them. This CDR3 has 16 amino acids. The CDR3 is CASAPLWAHLVVKLFF. For the CDR3, the DNA is TGTGCTAGTGCCCCGCTCTGGGCTCACTTAGTTGTAAAACTGTTTTTT.